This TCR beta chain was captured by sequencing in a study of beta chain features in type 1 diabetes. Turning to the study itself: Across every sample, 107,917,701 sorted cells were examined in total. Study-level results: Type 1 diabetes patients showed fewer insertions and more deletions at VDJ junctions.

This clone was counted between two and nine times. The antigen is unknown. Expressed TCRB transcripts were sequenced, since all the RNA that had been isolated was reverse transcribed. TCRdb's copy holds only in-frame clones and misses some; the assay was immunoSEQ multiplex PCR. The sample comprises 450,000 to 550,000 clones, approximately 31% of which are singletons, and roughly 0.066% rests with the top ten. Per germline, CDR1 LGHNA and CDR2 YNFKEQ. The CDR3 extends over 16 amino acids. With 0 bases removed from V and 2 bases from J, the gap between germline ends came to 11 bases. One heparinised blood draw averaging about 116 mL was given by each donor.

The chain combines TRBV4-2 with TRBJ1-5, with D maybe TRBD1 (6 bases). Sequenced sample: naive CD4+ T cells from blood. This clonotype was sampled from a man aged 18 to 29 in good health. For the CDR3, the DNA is TGTGCCAGCAGCCAAGATACAGGGATGGGCAATCAGCCCCAGCATTTT. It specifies CASSQDTGMGNQPQHF.